This T cell receptor beta chain was identified in a study of T cell clusters in autoimmune cytopenias. This clonotype is called medium-sized based on its frequency. This CDR3 has 13 amino acids. Germline CDR1 reads LNHDA; CDR2 reads SQIVND (reference sequence). Multiplex touch-down PCR amplified TRB using TRB-A and TRB-B pools in one tube. TCRdb reprocessed the multiplex PCR reads, with one entry per CDR3 protein and no DNA. Found here are 3,000 to 3,500 distinct CDR3 sequences; the top ten clones hold 37%. TRB amplification used approximately 250 ng of peripheral blood genomic DNA. The clonotype originates from a human donor with an autoimmune cytopenia or autoimmune hepatitis (not recorded which). This chain joins TRBV19 and TRBJ1-2. Sequenced material: peripheral blood. The CDR3 is CASSMSAGYGYTF.